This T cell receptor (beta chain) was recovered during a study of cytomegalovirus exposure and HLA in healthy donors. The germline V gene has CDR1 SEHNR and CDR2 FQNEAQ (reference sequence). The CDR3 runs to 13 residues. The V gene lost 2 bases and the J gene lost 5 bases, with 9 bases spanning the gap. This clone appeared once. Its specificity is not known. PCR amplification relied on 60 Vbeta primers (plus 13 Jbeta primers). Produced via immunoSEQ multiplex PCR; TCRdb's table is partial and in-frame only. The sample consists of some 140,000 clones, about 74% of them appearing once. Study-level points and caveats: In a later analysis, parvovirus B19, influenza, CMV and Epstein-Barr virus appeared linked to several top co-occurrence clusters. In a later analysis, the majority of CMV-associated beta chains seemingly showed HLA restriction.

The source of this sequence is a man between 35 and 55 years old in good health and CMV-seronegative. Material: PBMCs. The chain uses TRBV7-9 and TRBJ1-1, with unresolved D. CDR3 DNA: TGTGCCAGCAGCTTACTGGGAGATACTGAAGCTTTCTTT. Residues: CASSLLGDTEAFF.